Below are 12 T cell receptor beta chains sequenced from a single sample in a study of blood T cell repertoires in COVID-19. Sequencing used immunoSEQ multiplex PCR; TCRdb keeps in-frame clones, though not all of them. The sample has approximately 240,000 clones, more than 70% seen once. Source material: peripheral blood. These receptors were taken from a woman in her 40s who had recovered from COVID-19.

The CDR3 is CASSLAREQYF. The CDR3 DNA reads TGTGCCAGCAGCTTAGCCCGGGAGCAGTACTTC. The chain uses TRBV7-9 and TRBJ2-7, with D unresolved. Trimming shortened V by 0 bases and J by 7 bases, and 4 bases separated the two germline ends. CDR3 length: 11 amino acids. Per germline, CDR1 SEHNR and CDR2 FQNEAQ (reference sequence).

The rearrangement links TRBV28 to TRBJ1-3; the match to TRBD1 covers 11 bases. V trimming: 8 bases; J trimming: 2 bases; junction bases outside the gene matches: 5. Germline values: CDR1 MDHEN, CDR2 SYDVKM. This CDR3 is 15 amino acids long. Here the CDR3 DNA reads TGTGCCAGCTTCCCGGGACAGGGGGCTGGAAACACCATATATTTT. It specifies CASFPGQGAGNTIYF.

V and J are TRBV7-9 and TRBJ2-7; 8 bases are a match to TRBD1. Germline trimming cut 2 bases from V and 2 bases from J; bases unmatched to any gene: 5. The CDR3 has 15 amino acids. Germline V gene data show CDR1 as SEHNR and CDR2 as FQNEAQ (reference sequence). CDR3 loop: CASSLQTGEPYEQYF. CDR3 coding DNA: TGTGCCAGCAGCTTACAGACAGGGGAACCCTACGAGCAGTACTTC.

V is TRBV4-3 and J is TRBJ2-1; tentatively, D is TRBD1 (6 bases). V was cut by 0 bases and J by 8 bases, with 17 bases left in between. This CDR3 region has 16 residues. Germline CDR1 LGHNA, CDR2 YSLEER. The CDR3 DNA reads TGCGCCAGCAGCCAAGAGGGGGCCATCCCTGGGGATGAGCAGTTCTTC. Protein sequence: CASSQEGAIPGDEQFF.

The rearrangement joins TRBV28 to TRBJ1-3, with D perhaps matching TRBD1 (5 bases). This CDR3 region has 17 residues. From germline, CDR1 is MDHEN and CDR2 SYDVKM. V was cut by 4 bases and J by 4 bases, with 20 bases left in between. In DNA, the CDR3 is TGTGCCAGCAGTTCTTACCGAACAGGAAAAGCAGGAAACACCATATATTTT. Translated, it gives CASSSYRTGKAGNTIYF.

The chain combines TRBV19 with TRBJ2-2, with TRBD2 matching over 8 bases. The germline CDR1 and CDR2 sequences are LNHDA and SQIVND (reference sequence). The trim removed 3 bases at V and 4 bases at J, leaving 10 bases unmatched. The CDR3 consists of 17 residues. CDR3 in amino acids: CASSIRGGREPTGELFF. The CDR3 DNA sequence: TGTGCCAGTAGTATCCGGGGGGGGCGGGAACCCACCGGGGAGCTGTTTTTT.

V and J are TRBV5-6 and TRBJ1-2; no clear D gene. CDR1 and CDR2 (germline): SGHDT, YYEEEE. V was clipped by 4 bases and J by 4 bases, with 8 bases between them. The CDR3 extends over 12 amino acids. DNA for the CDR3: TGTGCCAGCAGCGTGAGAAGCTATGGCTACACCTTC. Translated, it gives CASSVRSYGYTF. Full variable domain (rest looked up from reference TRBV5-6 and TRBJ1-2): DAGVTQSPTHLIKTRGQQVTLRCSPKSGHDTVSWYQQALGQGPQFIFQYYEEEERQRGNFPDRFSGHQFPNYSSELNVNALLLGDSALYLCASSVRSYGYTFGSGTRLTVV.

The sample holds a few counts of this clone. V gene TRBV7-2 combines with J gene TRBJ2-3; maybe TRBD2 (7 bases). Trimming took 7 bases from V and 2 from J, leaving 25 bases between them. The germline gives CDR1 SGHTA, CDR2 FQGNSA. CDR3 length: 18 amino acids. This chain's CDR3 is CASILGGGPWTLTDTQYF. CDR3 nucleotide sequence: TGTGCCAGCATCCTAGGGGGGGGGCCTTGGACCCTCACAGATACGCAGTATTTT.

J is TRBJ2-5 and V is TRBV5-1; possibly TRBD1 for D (6 bases). Germline V gives CDR1 SGHRS, CDR2 YFSETQ. The V end was cut by 4 bases, the J end by 3 bases, with 19 bases between. There are 16 residues in the CDR3. The CDR3 reads CASSPEPTGPKETQYF. In DNA form, the CDR3 reads TGCGCCAGCAGCCCGGAGCCCACAGGGCCCAAAGAGACCCAGTACTTC. The whole variable domain, filled in from reference TRBV5-1 and TRBJ2-5, reads KAGVTQTPRYLIKTRGQQVTLSCSPISGHRSVSWYQQTPGQGLQFLFEYFSETQRNKGNFPGRFSGRQFSNSRSEMNVSTLELGDSALYLCASSPEPTGPKETQYFGPGTRLLVL.

This clone was counted at least ten times. The chain employs TRBV30 and TRBJ1-3, with 8 bases matching TRBD1. Germline V gene sequence: CDR1 GTSNPN, CDR2 SVGIG (reference sequence). The V segment lost 3 bases and the J segment 4 bases; nucleotides outside the gene matches: 11. The length of the CDR3 is 16 residues. CDR3 sequence reads: CAWRISGGAGGNTIYF. The CDR3 DNA reads as TGTGCCTGGAGGATATCAGGGGGCGCGGGAGGAAACACCATATATTTT. Variable domain in full (rest from reference TRBV30 and TRBJ1-3): SQTIHQWPATLVQPVGSPLSLECTVEGTSNPNLYWYRQAAGRGLQLLFYSVGIGQISSEVPQNLSASRPQDRQFILSSKKLLLSDSGFYLCAWRISGGAGGNTIYFGEGSWLTVV.

The chain uses TRBV7-6 and TRBJ1-5, with D possibly matching TRBD1 (5 bases). Trimming pared 1 base from V and 9 bases from J, leaving 16 bases between. The CDR3 is 15 residues long. CDR1 is SGHVS, CDR2 FNYEAQ, per germline. The CDR3 DNA is TGTGCCAGCAGCTTAGTGGCCGGGGAGGGGTGGCCCCAGCATTTT. It translates to CASSLVAGEGWPQHF.

The chain employs TRBV6-6 and TRBJ2-7; 9 nucleotides align to TRBD2. V dropped 2 bases and J dropped 5; count of bases not matched to a gene: 4. CDR1 MNHNY and CDR2 SVGAGI come from the germline V gene (reference sequence). The CDR3 loop spans 14 amino acids. The CDR3 is CASSYSGGIDEQYF. The CDR3 DNA follows: TGTGCCAGCAGTTACAGCGGGGGGATCGACGAGCAGTACTTC.